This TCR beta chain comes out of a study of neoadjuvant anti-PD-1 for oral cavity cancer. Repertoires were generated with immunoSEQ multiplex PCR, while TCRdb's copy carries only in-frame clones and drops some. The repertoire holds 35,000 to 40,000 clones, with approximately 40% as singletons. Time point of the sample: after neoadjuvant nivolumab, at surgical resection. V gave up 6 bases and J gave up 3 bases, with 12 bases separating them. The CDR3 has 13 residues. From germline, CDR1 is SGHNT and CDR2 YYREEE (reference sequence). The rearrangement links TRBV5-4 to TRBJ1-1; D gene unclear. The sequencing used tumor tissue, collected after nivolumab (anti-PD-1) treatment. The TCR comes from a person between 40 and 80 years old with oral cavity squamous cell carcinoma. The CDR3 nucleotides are TGTGCCAGCACTGTGGTCGGTGACACTGAAGCTTTCTTT. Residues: CASTVVGDTEAFF.